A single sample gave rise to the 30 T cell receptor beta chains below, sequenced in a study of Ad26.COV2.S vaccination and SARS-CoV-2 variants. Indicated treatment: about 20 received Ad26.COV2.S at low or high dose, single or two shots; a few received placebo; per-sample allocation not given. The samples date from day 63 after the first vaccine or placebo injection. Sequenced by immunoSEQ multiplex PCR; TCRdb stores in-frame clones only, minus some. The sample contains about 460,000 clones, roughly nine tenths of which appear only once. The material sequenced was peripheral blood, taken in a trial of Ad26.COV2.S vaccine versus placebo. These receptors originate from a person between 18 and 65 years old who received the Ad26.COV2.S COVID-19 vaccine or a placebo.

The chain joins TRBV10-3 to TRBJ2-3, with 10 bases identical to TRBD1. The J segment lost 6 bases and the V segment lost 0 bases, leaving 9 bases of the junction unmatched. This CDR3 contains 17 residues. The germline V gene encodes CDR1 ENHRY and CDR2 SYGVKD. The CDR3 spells CAISESPGTGEGDTQYF. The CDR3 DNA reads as TGTGCCATCAGTGAGTCGCCCGGGACAGGGGAGGGCGATACGCAGTATTTT.

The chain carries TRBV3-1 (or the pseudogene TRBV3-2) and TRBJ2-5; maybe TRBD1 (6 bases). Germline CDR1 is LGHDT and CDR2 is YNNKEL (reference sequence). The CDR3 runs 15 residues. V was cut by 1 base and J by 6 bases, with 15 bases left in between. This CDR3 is CASSQGVGASQTQYF. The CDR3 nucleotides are TGTGCCAGCAGCCAAGGTGTGGGGGCTTCGCAGACCCAGTACTTC.

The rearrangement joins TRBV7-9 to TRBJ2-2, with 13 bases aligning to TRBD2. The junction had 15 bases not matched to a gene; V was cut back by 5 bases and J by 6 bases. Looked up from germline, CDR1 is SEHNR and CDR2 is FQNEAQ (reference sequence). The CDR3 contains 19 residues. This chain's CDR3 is CASSIATGTSGVEAGELFF. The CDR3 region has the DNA TGTGCCAGCAGCATCGCAACCGGGACTAGCGGGGTCGAGGCCGGGGAGCTGTTTTTT. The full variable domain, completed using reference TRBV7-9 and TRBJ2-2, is DTGVSQNPRHKITKRGQNVTFRCDPISEHNRLYWYRQTLGQGPEFLTYFQNEAQLEKSRLLSDRFSAERPKGSFSTLEIQRTEQGDSAMYLCASSIATGTSGVEAGELFFGEGSRLTVL.

CDR3: CSVETGGRDEQFF. As DNA, the CDR3 is TGCAGCGTTGAAACGGGAGGTCGGGATGAGCAGTTCTTC. The J gene is TRBJ2-1, the V gene TRBV29-1; 7 bases are shared with TRBD2. V was clipped by 2 bases and J by 8 bases; unmatched bases: 6. Per germline, CDR1 SQVTM and CDR2 ANQGSEA. CDR3 length: 13 residues.

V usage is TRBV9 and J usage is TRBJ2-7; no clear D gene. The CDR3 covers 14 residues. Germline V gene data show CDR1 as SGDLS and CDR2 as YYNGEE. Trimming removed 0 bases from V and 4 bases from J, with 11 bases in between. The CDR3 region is CASSVEGTPYEQYF. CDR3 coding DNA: TGTGCCAGCAGCGTAGAAGGCACACCGTACGAGCAGTACTTC.

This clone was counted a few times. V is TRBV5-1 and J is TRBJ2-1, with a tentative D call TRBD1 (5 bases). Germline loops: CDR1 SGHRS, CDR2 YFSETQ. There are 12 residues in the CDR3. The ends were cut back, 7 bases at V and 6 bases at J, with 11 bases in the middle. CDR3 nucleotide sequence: TGCGCCAGCTTCCGCCAGGGCAATGAGCAGTTCTTC. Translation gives CASFRQGNEQFF.

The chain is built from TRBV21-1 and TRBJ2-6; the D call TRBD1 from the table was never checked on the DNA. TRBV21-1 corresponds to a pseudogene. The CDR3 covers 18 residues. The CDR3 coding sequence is TGTGCCAGCAGCAAAGCGCTAGGGACAGGCTCTGGGGCCAACGTCCTGACTTTC. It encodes CASSKALGTGSGANVLTF.

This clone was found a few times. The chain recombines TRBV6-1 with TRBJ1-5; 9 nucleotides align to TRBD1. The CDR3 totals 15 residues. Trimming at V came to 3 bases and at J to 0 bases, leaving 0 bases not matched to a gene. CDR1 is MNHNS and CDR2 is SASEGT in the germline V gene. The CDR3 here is CASSEDRGSNQPQHF. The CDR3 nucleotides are TGTGCCAGCAGTGAGGACAGGGGTAGCAATCAGCCCCAGCATTTT.

The CDR3 here is CASSEKPGQGREKLFF. The CDR3 nucleotides are TGTGCCAGCAGCGAGAAGCCGGGACAGGGTCGGGAAAAACTGTTTTTT. The chain has TRBV4-2 and TRBJ1-4; 9 bases are a match to TRBD1. CDR3 size: 16 residues. V lost 5 bases, J lost 8 bases, and 12 bases stayed unmatched. From germline, CDR1 is LGHNA and CDR2 YNFKEQ.

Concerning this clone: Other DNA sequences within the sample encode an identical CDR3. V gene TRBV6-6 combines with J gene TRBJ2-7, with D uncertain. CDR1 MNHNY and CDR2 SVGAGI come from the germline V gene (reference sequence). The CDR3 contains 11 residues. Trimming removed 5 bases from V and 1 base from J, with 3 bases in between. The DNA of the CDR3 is TGTGCCAGCAGTCCGTCCTACGAGCAGTACTTC. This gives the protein CASSPSYEQYF.

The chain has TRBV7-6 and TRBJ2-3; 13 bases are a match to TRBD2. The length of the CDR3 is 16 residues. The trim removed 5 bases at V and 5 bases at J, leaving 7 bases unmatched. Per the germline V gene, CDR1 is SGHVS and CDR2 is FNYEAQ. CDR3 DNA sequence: TGTGCCAGCAGCCCAGGACTAGCGGGAGTTTTAGATACGCAGTATTTT. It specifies CASSPGLAGVLDTQYF.

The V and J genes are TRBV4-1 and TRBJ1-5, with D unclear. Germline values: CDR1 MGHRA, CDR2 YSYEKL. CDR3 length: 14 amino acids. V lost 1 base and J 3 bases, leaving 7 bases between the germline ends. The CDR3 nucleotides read TGCGCCAGCAGCCAAGTTTTCTCCAATCAGCCCCAGCATTTT. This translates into CASSQVFSNQPQHF.

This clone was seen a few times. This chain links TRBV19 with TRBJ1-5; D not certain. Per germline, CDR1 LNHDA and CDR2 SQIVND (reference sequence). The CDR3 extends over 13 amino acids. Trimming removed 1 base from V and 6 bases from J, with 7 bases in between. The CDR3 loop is CASSIAESQPQHF. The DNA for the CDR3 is TGTGCCAGTAGTATAGCCGAGAGTCAGCCCCAGCATTTT.

CDR3 nucleotides: TGTGCCAGCAGCTTAGACCCCGCGATTGGGGTGTTTTTT. Its translation: CASSLDPAIGVFF. The chain links TRBV11-2 to TRBJ1-4; D is unclear. From germline, CDR1 is SGHAT and CDR2 FQNNGV. This CDR3 has 13 residues. The V and J ends lost 0 bases and 15 bases respectively, with 14 bases between them.

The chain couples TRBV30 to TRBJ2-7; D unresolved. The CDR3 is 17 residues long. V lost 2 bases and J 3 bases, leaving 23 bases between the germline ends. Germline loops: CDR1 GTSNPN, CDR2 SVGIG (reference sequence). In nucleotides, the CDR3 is TGTGCCTGGAGTACGCCCGGTATTGGGGTGGGTGGCTACGAGCAGTACTTC. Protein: CAWSTPGIGVGGYEQYF.

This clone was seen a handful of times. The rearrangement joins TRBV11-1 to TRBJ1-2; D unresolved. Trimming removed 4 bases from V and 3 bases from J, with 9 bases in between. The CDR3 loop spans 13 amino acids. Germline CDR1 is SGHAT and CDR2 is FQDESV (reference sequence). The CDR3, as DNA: TGTGCCAGCAGCTCGGGCCTTGACTATGGCTACACCTTC. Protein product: CASSSGLDYGYTF. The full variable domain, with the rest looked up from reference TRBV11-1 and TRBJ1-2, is EAEVAQSPRYKITEKSQAVAFWCDPISGHATLYWYRQILGQGPELLVQFQDESVVDDSQLPKDRFSAERLKGVDSTLKIQPAELGDSAMYLCASSSGLDYGYTFGSGTRLTVV.

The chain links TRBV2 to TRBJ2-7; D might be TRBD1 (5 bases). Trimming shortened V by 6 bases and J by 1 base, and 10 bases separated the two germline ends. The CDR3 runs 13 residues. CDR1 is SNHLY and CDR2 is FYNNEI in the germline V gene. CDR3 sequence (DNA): TGTGCCAGCAGGTCACAGGTTTCCTACGAGCAGTACTTC. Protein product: CASRSQVSYEQYF.

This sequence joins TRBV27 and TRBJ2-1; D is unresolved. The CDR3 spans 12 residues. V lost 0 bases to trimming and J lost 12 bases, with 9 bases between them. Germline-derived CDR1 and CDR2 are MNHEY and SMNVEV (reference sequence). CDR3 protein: CASSLSGVRQFF. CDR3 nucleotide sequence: TGTGCCAGCAGTTTATCGGGTGTACGGCAGTTCTTC.

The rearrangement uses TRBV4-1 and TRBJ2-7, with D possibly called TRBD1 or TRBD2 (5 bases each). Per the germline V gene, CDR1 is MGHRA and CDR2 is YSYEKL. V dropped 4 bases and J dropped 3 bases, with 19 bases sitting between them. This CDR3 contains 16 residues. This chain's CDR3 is CASSRYRDGNIYEQYF. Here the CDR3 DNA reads TGCGCCAGCAGCCGCTACCGGGACGGAAACATCTACGAGCAGTACTTC.

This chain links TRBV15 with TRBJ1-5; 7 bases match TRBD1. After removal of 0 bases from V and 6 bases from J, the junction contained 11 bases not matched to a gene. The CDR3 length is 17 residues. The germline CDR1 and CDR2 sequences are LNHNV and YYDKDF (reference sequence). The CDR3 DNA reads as TGTGCCACCAGCAGAGATTGGGGCAGGGGGTCCGCTCAGCCCCAGCATTTT. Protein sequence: CATSRDWGRGSAQPQHF. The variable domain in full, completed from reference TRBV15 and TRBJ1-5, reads DAMVIQNPRYQVTQFGKPVTLSCSQTLNHNVMYWYQQKSSQAPKLLFHYYDKDFNNEADTPDNFQSRRPNTSFCFLDIRSPGLGDTAMYLCATSRDWGRGSAQPQHFGDGTRLSIL.

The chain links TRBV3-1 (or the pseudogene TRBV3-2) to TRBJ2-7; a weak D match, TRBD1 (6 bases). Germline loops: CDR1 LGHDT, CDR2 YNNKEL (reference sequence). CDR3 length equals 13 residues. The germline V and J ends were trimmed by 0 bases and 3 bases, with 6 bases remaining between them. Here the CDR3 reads CASSQEGGYEQYF. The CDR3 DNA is TGTGCCAGCAGCCAAGAAGGGGGCTACGAGCAGTACTTC.

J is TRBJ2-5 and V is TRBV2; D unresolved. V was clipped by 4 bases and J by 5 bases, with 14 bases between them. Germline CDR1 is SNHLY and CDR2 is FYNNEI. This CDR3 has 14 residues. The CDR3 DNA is TGTGCCAGCAGTGCGCAGAGGATGGGGGAGACCCAGTACTTC. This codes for CASSAQRMGETQYF.

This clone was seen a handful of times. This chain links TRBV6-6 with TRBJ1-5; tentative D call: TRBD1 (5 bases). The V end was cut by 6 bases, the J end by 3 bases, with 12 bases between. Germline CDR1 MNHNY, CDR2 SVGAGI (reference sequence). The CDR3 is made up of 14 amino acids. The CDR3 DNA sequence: TGTGCCAGCAGATACGACAGTAACAATCAGCCCCAGCATTTT. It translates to CASRYDSNNQPQHF.

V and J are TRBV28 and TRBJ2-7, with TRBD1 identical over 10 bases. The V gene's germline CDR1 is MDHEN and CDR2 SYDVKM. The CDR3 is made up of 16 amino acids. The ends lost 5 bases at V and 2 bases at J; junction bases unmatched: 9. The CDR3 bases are TGTGCCAGCAGTCCTCCCGGGACAGGGGTTACCTACGAGCAGTACTTC. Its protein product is CASSPPGTGVTYEQYF.

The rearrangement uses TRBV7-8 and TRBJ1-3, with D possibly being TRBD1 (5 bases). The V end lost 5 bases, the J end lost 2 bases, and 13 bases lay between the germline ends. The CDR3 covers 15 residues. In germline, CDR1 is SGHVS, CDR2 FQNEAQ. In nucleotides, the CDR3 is TGTGCCAGCAGCGCTGGATGGGGCGCTGGAAACACCATATATTTT. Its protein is CASSAGWGAGNTIYF.

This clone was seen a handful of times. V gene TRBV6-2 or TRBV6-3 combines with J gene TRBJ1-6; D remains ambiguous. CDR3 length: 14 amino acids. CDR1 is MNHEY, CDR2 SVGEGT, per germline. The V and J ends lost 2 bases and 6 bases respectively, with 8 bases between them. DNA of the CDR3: TGTGCCAGCAGTTACGGAACCCTTAATTCACCCCTCCACTTT. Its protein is CASSYGTLNSPLHF.

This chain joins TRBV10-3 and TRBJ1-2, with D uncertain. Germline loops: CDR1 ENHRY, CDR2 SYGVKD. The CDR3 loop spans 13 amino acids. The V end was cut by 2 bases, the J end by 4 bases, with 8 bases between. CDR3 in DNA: TGTGCCATCAGTGAGGGGGTAGGCTATGGCTACACCTTC. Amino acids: CAISEGVGYGYTF.

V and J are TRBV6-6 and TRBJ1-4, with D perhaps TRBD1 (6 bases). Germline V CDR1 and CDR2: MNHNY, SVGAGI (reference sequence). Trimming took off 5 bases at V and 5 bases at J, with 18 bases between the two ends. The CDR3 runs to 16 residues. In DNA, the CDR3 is TGTGCCAGCAGTCGAAACTCACAGGGTACGAATGAAAAACTGTTTTTT. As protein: CASSRNSQGTNEKLFF.

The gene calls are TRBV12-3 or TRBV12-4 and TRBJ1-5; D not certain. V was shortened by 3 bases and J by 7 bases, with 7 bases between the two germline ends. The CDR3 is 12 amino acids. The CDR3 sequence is CASSFGTQPQHF. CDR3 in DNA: TGTGCCAGCAGTTTTGGTACCCAGCCCCAGCATTTT.

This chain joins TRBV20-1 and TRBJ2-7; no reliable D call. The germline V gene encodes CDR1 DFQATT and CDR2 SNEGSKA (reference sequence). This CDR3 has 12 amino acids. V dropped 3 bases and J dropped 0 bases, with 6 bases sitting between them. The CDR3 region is CSASFSSYEQYF. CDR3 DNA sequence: TGCAGTGCTAGTTTTAGCTCCTACGAGCAGTACTTC.